These 8 T cell receptor beta chains were sequenced from one sample in a study of regulatory T cells in long-lasting Graves disease (dated by TCRdb to 2020 to 2022). Libraries were constructed by multiplex PCR. The data were produced on an Illumina HiSeq 4000. iRepertoire HTBI primers and Arm-PCR amplification of CDR3 regions were used to construct TCR beta libraries. TCRdb trimmed the raw reads at Q25, called clones with MiXCR and kept productive beta chains. Each entry merges the rows of one CDR3 protein and shows their most common DNA and genes. The sample table shows about 540,000 distinct CDR3 sequences, and roughly 12% are seen once. The top ten clonotypes cover roughly 10% of the sample. This sample's time point label indicates: newly diagnosed GD, antithyroid drugs for less than 3 months. RNA was extracted from PBMCs in TRIzol for both TCR sequencing and RNA sequencing. The same sample was also used in a study of T cells in Graves' hyperthyroidism and ophthalmopathy.

Sequencing used peripheral blood mononuclear cells (PBMCs), obtained at new diagnosis, from a patient treated with antithyroid drugs. The receptors derive from a man under 40 with Graves disease. Donor details come from another sample of the same person, matched by shared clones.

This clonotype was detected many times. V and J are TRBV27 and TRBJ1-4; TRBD1 matches 10 bases. CDR3 size: 14 residues. Germline V gene lookup returns CDR1 MNHEY and CDR2 SMNVEV (reference sequence). V dropped 6 bases and J dropped 8; count of bases not matched to a gene: 6. CDR3 nucleotide sequence: TGTGCCAGCAGCGGGACAGGGGTGGGAGAAAAACTGTTTTTT. This encodes CASSGTGVGEKLFF.

A few counts support this clonotype. This chain links TRBV12-5 with TRBJ1-1; D gene uncertain. CDR1 is LGHNT, CDR2 FRNRAP, per germline. Trimming stripped 7 bases from V and 0 bases from J, with 12 bases between. The CDR3 is 14 residues long. The CDR3: CASAQKILNTEAFF. CDR3 in DNA: TGTGCTAGTGCACAGAAAATTCTGAACACTGAAGCTTTCTTT.

This clonotype was detected many times. V usage is TRBV2 and J usage is TRBJ2-1; D tentatively reads TRBD1 or TRBD2 (6 bases each). The V and J ends lost 5 bases and 1 base respectively, with 15 bases between them. The CDR3 spans 16 residues. The V gene's germline CDR1 is SNHLY and CDR2 FYNNEI. The DNA for the CDR3 is TGTGCCAGCAGTACGCTAATAGGGGGGTCCTACAATGAGCAGTTCTTC. This encodes CASSTLIGGSYNEQFF.

A few counts support this clonotype. The chain recombines TRBV12-3 or TRBV12-4 with TRBJ2-1, with D possibly being TRBD2 (5 bases). The ends were cut back, 3 bases at V and 5 bases at J, with 8 bases in the middle. This CDR3 is 13 amino acids long. The CDR3 region is CASSFSANNEQFF. The CDR3 DNA follows: TGTGCCAGCAGTTTTAGCGCGAACAATGAGCAGTTCTTC.

This clonotype was found many times. J is TRBJ2-5 and V is TRBV20-1, with D perhaps given as TRBD1 or TRBD2 (5 bases each). Germline lookup yields CDR1 DFQATT and CDR2 SNEGSKA (reference sequence). Trimming stripped 4 bases from V and 6 bases from J, with 18 bases between. The CDR3 extends over 14 amino acids. CDR3 amino acids: CSATPTGREKTQYF. In DNA form, the CDR3 reads TGCAGTGCTACGCCTACCGGCAGGGAGAAGACCCAGTACTTC.

This clonotype was observed a few times. The rearrangement joins TRBV19 to TRBJ1-5, with 10 bases that match TRBD1. The CDR3 loop spans 16 amino acids. Per the germline V gene, CDR1 is LNHDA and CDR2 is SQIVND (reference sequence). The ends lost 4 bases at V and 1 base at J; junction bases unmatched: 4. CDR3 sequence (DNA): TGTGCCAGTAGTACCCGACAGGGGGCGAGCAATCAGCCCCAGCATTTT. Translated: CASSTRQGASNQPQHF.

This clonotype was seen repeatedly, ten times or more. The chain uses TRBV24-1 and TRBJ2-5, with a tentative D call TRBD1 (6 bases). In germline, CDR1 is KGHDR, CDR2 SFDVKD. The CDR3 length is 16 residues. V lost 3 bases and J lost 4, with 17 bases in between. The CDR3 loop reads CATSDPGTRNGETQYF. CDR3 DNA sequence: TGTGCCACCAGTGATCCCGGGACACGCAACGGAGAGACCCAGTACTTC.

In its sample, this clonotype was seen many times. The chain combines TRBV20-1 with TRBJ2-7; 11 bases are shared with TRBD1. The V segment lost 5 bases and the J segment 3 bases; nucleotides outside the gene matches: 6. Germline assignment: CDR1 DFQATT and CDR2 SNEGSKA (reference sequence). The CDR3 spans 14 residues. CDR3 loop: CSAGTGGPFYEQYF. DNA for the CDR3: TGCAGTGCTGGGACAGGGGGACCTTTCTACGAGCAGTACTTC.